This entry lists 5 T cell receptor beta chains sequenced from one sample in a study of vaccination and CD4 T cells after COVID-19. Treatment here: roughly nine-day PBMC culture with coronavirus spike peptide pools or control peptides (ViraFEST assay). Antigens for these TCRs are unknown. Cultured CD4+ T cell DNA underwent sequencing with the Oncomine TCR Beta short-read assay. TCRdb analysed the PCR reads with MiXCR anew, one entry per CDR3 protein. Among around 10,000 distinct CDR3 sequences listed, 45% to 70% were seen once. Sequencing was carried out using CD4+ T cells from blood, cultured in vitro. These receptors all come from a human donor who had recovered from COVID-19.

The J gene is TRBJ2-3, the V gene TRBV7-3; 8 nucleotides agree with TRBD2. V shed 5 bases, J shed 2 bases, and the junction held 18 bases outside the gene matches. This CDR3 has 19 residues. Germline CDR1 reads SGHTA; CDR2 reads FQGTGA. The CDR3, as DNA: TGTGCCAGCAGCCCGAGCGGGGGCCCGTCCTTACTGGACACAGATACGCAGTATTTT. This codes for CASSPSGGPSLLDTDTQYF. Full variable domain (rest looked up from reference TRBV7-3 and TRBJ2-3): GAGVSQTPSNKVTEKGKYVELRCDPISGHTALYWYRQSLGQGPEFLIYFQGTGAADDSGLPNDRFFAVRPEGSVSTLKIQRTERGDSAVYLCASSPSGGPSLLDTDTQYFGPGTRLTVL.

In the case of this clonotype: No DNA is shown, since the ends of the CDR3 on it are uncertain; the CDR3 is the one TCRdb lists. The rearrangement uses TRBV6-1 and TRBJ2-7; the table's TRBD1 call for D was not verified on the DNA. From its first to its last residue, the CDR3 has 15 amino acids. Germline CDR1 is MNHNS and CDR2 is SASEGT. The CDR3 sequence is CASILADRSAYEQYF.

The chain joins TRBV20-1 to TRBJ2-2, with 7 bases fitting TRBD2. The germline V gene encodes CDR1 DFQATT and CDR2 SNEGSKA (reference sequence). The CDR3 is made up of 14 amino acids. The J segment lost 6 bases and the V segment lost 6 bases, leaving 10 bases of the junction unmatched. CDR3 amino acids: CSAPGTTTAGELFF. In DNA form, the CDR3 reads TGCAGTGCCCCCGGGACTACCACCGCCGGGGAGCTGTTTTTT.

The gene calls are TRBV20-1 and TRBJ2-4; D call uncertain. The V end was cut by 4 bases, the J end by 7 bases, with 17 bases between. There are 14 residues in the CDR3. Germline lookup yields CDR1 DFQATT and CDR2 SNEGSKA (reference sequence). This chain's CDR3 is CSANALAVGNIQYF. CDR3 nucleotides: TGCAGTGCTAACGCTCTGGCGGTGGGCAACATTCAGTACTTC.

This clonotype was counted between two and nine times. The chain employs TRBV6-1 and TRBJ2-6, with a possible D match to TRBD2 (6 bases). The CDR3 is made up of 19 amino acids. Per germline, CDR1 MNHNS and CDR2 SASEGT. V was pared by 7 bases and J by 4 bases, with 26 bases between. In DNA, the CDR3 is TGTGCCAGCACCAACCGGGCCCTCAGGAGGGCTCTGGGGGCCAACGTCCTGACTTTC. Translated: CASTNRALRRALGANVLTF.